What follows are 23 T cell receptor beta chains derived from one specimen sequenced in a study of shared clonotypes between healthy human individuals. The protocol was immunoSEQ multiplex PCR, while the TCRdb copy is restricted to in-frame clones and leaves out a portion. This sample has roughly 2.2 million clones, with 80% to 95% found just once. Sample: naive CD4+ T cells from PBMCs. Subset denoted: CD45RA+ positively selected. These receptors all come from a man aged 18 to 30 in good health. Some clones in this sample may be carry-over from other donors' samples.

Concerning this clone: The sample has other DNA sequences that encode this CDR3 too. The V call is TRBV5-1, the J call TRBJ2-5, with 11 nucleotides matching TRBD1. This CDR3 contains 13 residues. Germline CDR1 SGHRS, CDR2 YFSETQ. V lost 4 bases to trimming and J lost 4 bases; unmatched junction nucleotides: 0. This chain's CDR3 is CASSGQGAETQYF. CDR3 DNA sequence: TGCGCCAGCAGCGGACAGGGGGCAGAGACCCAGTACTTC.

As concerns this clone: This specimen includes other DNA sequences encoding the same CDR3. The rearrangement uses TRBV20-1 and TRBJ2-7; D possibly corresponds to TRBD2 (6 bases). V was pared by 3 bases and J by 7 bases, with 10 bases between. Germline assignment: CDR1 DFQATT and CDR2 SNEGSKA (reference sequence). CDR3 length: 11 residues. The CDR3 protein is CSARRGGEQYF. For the CDR3, the DNA is TGCAGTGCTAGGCGGGGTGGAGAGCAGTACTTC.

In regard to this clone: A read error may produce the germline difference seen at one junction end. The V and J genes are TRBV5-6 and TRBJ1-5; D gene unclear. The germline CDR1 and CDR2 sequences are SGHDT and YYEEEE. The CDR3 runs to 14 residues. The chain's CDR3 is CAGSLWARDQPQHF. The CDR3 region has the DNA TGTGCCGGCAGCCTTTGGGCCCGGGATCAGCCCCAGCATTTT. The full variable domain, completed using reference TRBV5-6 and TRBJ1-5, is DAGVTQSPTHLIKTRGQQVTLRCSPKSGHDTVSWYQQALGQGPQFIFQYYEEEERQRGNFPDRFSGHQFPNYSSELNVNALLLGDSALYLCAGSLWARDQPQHFGDGTRLSIL.

The gene calls are TRBV7-3 and TRBJ2-1; 10 bases line up with TRBD2. Germline V gene lookup returns CDR1 SGHTA and CDR2 FQGTGA. The V segment lost 4 bases and the J segment 6 bases; nucleotides outside the gene matches: 12. The CDR3 loop spans 17 amino acids. The CDR3 region has the DNA TGTGCCAGCAGCTCCCAACCAGCGGGAGGGCCCCGCAATGAGCAGTTCTTC. Translated: CASSSQPAGGPRNEQFF.

The genes are TRBV29-1 and TRBJ2-2; D is unclear. V lost 6 bases, J lost 1 base, and 9 bases lay in between. This CDR3 comprises 13 residues. Germline V CDR1 and CDR2: SQVTM, ANQGSEA. The CDR3 spells CSVAQLNTGELFF. The CDR3 DNA follows: TGCAGCGTGGCCCAATTGAACACCGGGGAGCTGTTTTTT.

The chain combines TRBV5-1 with TRBJ2-1; D call uncertain. Deletions cut 4 bases from V and 8 bases from J, with 19 bases between. The CDR3 runs to 15 residues. The germline V gene has CDR1 SGHRS and CDR2 YFSETQ. The CDR3 region is CASSQDDPAADEQFF. The CDR3 coding sequence is TGCGCCAGCAGCCAGGACGATCCGGCGGCGGATGAGCAGTTCTTC. The full variable domain, its missing parts supplied by reference TRBV5-1 and TRBJ2-1, is KAGVTQTPRYLIKTRGQQVTLSCSPISGHRSVSWYQQTPGQGLQFLFEYFSETQRNKGNFPGRFSGRQFSNSRSEMNVSTLELGDSALYLCASSQDDPAADEQFFGPGTRLTVL.

V and J are TRBV6-5 and TRBJ1-1; D is unresolved. The germline CDR1 and CDR2 sequences are MNHEY and SVGAGI. The germline V and J ends were trimmed by 5 bases and 2 bases, with 15 bases remaining between them. The CDR3 spans 15 residues. In DNA form, the CDR3 reads TGTGCCAGCAGTCCCCGGACGGGCGCCAACACTGAAGCTTTCTTT. This encodes CASSPRTGANTEAFF.

The rearrangement links TRBV5-8 to TRBJ2-3; 9 nucleotides match TRBD1. Germline CDR1 SGHTS, CDR2 YDEGEE. V shed 5 bases and J 0 bases; nucleotides not matched to a gene: 10. CDR3 length equals 17 residues. The CDR3 DNA sequence: TGTGCCAGCAGTCGGGACAGGGCCACCAAGAGCACAGATACGCAGTATTTT. Encoded protein: CASSRDRATKSTDTQYF.

This rearrangement joins TRBV6-1 to TRBJ2-4; D not resolved. The CDR3 has 17 residues. V was clipped by 1 base and J by 5 bases, with 18 bases between them. Germline V gives CDR1 MNHNS, CDR2 SASEGT. CDR3 DNA: TGTGCCAGCAGTGAAGTTACCTCTGGACCGAGCCAAAACATTCAGTACTTC. Protein sequence: CASSEVTSGPSQNIQYF.

This clone is a singleton in its sample. This chain links TRBV11-2 with TRBJ1-1; D is ambiguous. Germline V gene sequence: CDR1 SGHAT, CDR2 FQNNGV. This CDR3 is built from 16 residues. V lost 5 bases and J lost 2, with 18 bases in between. DNA of the CDR3: TGTGCCAGCAGCCCGGGAGTTAGCCTGTTAAACACTGAAGCTTTCTTT. The encoded protein is CASSPGVSLLNTEAFF.

The gene calls are TRBV2 and TRBJ1-1; D gene uncertain. Germline-derived CDR1 and CDR2 are SNHLY and FYNNEI. The CDR3 runs to 10 residues. The ends were cut back, 8 bases at V and 6 bases at J, with 7 bases in the middle. The CDR3 is CASSVSEAFF. The CDR3 DNA is TGTGCCAGCTCTGTGTCTGAAGCTTTCTTT.

The rearrangement joins TRBV30 to TRBJ1-3; D possibly corresponds to TRBD1 (6 bases). Per germline, CDR1 GTSNPN and CDR2 SVGIG (reference sequence). Trimming shortened V by 4 bases and J by 4 bases, and 14 bases separated the two germline ends. There are 14 residues in the CDR3. This CDR3 is CAWTTQGLGNTIYF. The CDR3 DNA is TGTGCCTGGACGACCCAGGGGCTCGGAAACACCATATATTTT.

The chain uses TRBV6-5 and TRBJ2-3; TRBD2 matches 10 bases. CDR1 is MNHEY and CDR2 is SVGAGI in the germline V gene. The CDR3 runs 13 residues. V dropped 7 bases and J dropped 4; count of bases not matched to a gene: 2. Written as DNA, the CDR3 is TGTGCCAGCACCCTAGCGGGAGCAGATACGCAGTATTTT. This encodes CASTLAGADTQYF.

This clone was detected only once. The chain combines TRBV4-2 with TRBJ2-5; TRBD2 matches at 13 bases. CDR1 and CDR2 from the germline V gene are LGHNA and YNFKEQ. The CDR3 runs 18 residues. Trimming took 5 bases from V and 5 from J; bases not matched to a gene: 14. CDR3 in amino acids: CASSSRTSGGGNRETQYF. CDR3 DNA sequence: TGTGCCAGCAGCTCTCGGACTAGCGGGGGAGGGAATCGGGAGACCCAGTACTTC.

This clone has just one count. The chain is built from TRBV6-6 and TRBJ2-7; TRBD2 might be the D (6 bases). Germline-derived CDR1 and CDR2 are MNHNY and SVGAGI (reference sequence). The V and J ends lost 0 bases and 6 bases respectively, with 18 bases between them. The CDR3 contains 16 residues. CDR3 sequence: CASSYSVPGLASEQYF. DNA for the CDR3: TGTGCCAGCAGTTACTCGGTACCGGGACTTGCCAGCGAGCAGTACTTC.

With regard to this clone: The same CDR3 can be traced to other DNA sequences in this sample. CDR3 in amino acids: CASSSGQGRYEQYF. The CDR3 nucleotides are TGTGCCAGCAGCTCCGGACAGGGGAGGTACGAGCAGTACTTC. The rearrangement joins TRBV5-4 to TRBJ2-7, with TRBD1 identical over 9 bases. V trimming: 3 bases; J trimming: 4 bases; junction bases outside the gene matches: 5. The CDR3 is 14 residues long. Germline V CDR1 and CDR2: SGHNT, YYREEE (reference sequence).

This rearrangement joins TRBV18 to TRBJ1-2; D unresolved. The V end lost 3 bases, the J end lost 3 bases, and 8 bases lay between the germline ends. The length of the CDR3 is 13 residues. Germline CDR1 and CDR2: KGHSH and LQKENI. The CDR3 loop is CASSPAQDYGYTF. In DNA, the CDR3 is TGTGCCAGCTCACCGGCGCAGGACTATGGCTACACCTTC.

J is TRBJ2-7 and V is TRBV21-1; TRBD1 is taken as the D call from the table, unchecked against the DNA. TRBV21-1 is noted as a pseudogene. The CDR3 length is 16 residues. In nucleotides, the CDR3 is TGTGCCAGCAGCGAGCACAGGGTACCAGACTTCGGCGAGCAGTACTTC. It encodes CASSEHRVPDFGEQYF.

The CDR3 sequence: CASSRTGEPQPQHF. The DNA of the CDR3 is TGTGCCAGCAGCAGGACAGGGGAACCTCAGCCCCAGCATTTT. V usage is TRBV6-5 and J usage is TRBJ1-5, with 9 nucleotides matching TRBD1. Germline loops: CDR1 MNHEY, CDR2 SVGAGI. This CDR3 is built from 14 residues. The J segment lost 6 bases and the V segment lost 6 bases, leaving 6 bases of the junction unmatched.

On this clone: This same CDR3 is encoded by further DNA sequences in the sample. The rearrangement joins TRBV5-1 to TRBJ1-2; 10 bases align to TRBD1. This CDR3 is 14 amino acids long. Germline trimming cut 2 bases from V and 5 bases from J; bases unmatched to any gene: 3. In germline, CDR1 is SGHRS, CDR2 YFSETQ. CDR3 bases: TGCGCCAGCAGCTTCGGGACAGGGGATTATGGCTACACCTTC. It translates to CASSFGTGDYGYTF.

This clone has a single count. The chain carries TRBV7-9 and TRBJ2-2; 7 bases agree with TRBD1. The germline CDR1 and CDR2 sequences are SEHNR and FQNEAQ (reference sequence). The junction had 6 bases not matched to a gene; V was cut back by 4 bases and J by 4 bases. The CDR3 extends over 15 amino acids. CDR3 bases: TGTGCCAGCAGCTCCGACAGGGTGGGCACCGGGGAGCTGTTTTTT. It specifies CASSSDRVGTGELFF.

The genes are TRBV25-1 and TRBJ1-2; 8 bases match TRBD1. V was clipped by 2 bases and J by 6 bases; unmatched bases: 5. This CDR3 contains 14 residues. The germline V gene has CDR1 MGHDK and CDR2 SYGVNS. CDR3 protein: CASSEPDRGHGYTF. The CDR3 DNA reads TGTGCCAGCAGTGAACCTGACAGGGGCCATGGCTACACCTTC.

The V call is TRBV28, the J call TRBJ2-2, with D possibly TRBD2 on 6 matching bases. Germline V gene sequence: CDR1 MDHEN, CDR2 SYDVKM. The CDR3 length is 16 residues. Trimming cost V 5 bases and J 5 bases, with 18 bases left between them. The CDR3, as DNA: TGTGCCAGCAGTCCCCAACCGCGGGAAGGTACCGGGGAGCTGTTTTTT. Protein: CASSPQPREGTGELFF.